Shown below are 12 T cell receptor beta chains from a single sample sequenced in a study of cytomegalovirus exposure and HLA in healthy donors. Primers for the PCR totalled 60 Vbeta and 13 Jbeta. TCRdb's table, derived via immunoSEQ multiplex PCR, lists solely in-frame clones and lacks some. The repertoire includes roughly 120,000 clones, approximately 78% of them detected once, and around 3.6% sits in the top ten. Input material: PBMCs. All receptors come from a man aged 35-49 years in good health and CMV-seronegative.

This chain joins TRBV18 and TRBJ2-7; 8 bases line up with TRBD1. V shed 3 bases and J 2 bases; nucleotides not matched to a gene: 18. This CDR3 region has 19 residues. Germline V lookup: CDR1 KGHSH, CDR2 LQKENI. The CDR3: CASSPGSWTQGALTYEQYF. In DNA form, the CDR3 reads TGTGCCAGCTCACCGGGTAGCTGGACCCAGGGGGCCCTTACCTACGAGCAGTACTTC.

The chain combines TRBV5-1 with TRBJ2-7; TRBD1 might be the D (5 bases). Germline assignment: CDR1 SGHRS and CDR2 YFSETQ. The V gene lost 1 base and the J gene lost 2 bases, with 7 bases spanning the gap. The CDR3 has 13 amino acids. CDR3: CASSLTTAYEQYF. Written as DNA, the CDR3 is TGCGCCAGCAGCTTGACGACAGCCTACGAGCAGTACTTC.

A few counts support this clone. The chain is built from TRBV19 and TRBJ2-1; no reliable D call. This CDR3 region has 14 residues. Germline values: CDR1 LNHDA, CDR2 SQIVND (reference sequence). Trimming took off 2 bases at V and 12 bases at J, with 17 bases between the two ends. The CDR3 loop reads CASSIPRVATTQFF. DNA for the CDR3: TGTGCCAGTAGTATACCCCGGGTAGCTACGACGCAGTTCTTC.

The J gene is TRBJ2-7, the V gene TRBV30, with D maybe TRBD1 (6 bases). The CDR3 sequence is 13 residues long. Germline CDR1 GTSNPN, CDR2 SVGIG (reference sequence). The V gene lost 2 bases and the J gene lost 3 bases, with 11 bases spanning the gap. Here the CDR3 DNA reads TGTGCCTGGAGTCGGACAGCGCACTACGAGCAGTACTTC. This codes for CAWSRTAHYEQYF.

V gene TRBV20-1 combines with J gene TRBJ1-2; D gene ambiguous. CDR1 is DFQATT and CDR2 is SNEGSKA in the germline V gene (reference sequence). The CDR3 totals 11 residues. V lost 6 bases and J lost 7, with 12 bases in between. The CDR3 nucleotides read TGCAGTGCCCTAGGCCTGGGTGGCTACACCTTC. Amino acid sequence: CSALGLGGYTF.

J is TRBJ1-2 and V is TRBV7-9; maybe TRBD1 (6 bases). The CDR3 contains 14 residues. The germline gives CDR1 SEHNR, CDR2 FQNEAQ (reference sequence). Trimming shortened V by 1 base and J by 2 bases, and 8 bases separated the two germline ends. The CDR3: CASSLGTGNYGYTF. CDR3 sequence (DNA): TGTGCCAGCAGCTTAGGAACAGGGAACTATGGCTACACCTTC.

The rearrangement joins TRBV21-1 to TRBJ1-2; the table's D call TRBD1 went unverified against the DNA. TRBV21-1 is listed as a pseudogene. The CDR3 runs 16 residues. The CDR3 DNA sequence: TGTGCCAGCAGCAAAGAAATTCGGACAGGGTCTCATGGCTACACCTTC. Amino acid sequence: CASSKEIRTGSHGYTF.

The CDR3 here is CASSGSLPPGDTQYF. CDR3 nucleotide sequence: TGTGCCAGCAGCGGTTCCTTACCCCCCGGGGATACGCAGTATTTT. The rearrangement links TRBV9 to TRBJ2-3; D is ambiguous. Trimming stripped 3 bases from V and 6 bases from J, with 17 bases between. This CDR3 spans 15 amino acids. Germline values: CDR1 SGDLS, CDR2 YYNGEE.

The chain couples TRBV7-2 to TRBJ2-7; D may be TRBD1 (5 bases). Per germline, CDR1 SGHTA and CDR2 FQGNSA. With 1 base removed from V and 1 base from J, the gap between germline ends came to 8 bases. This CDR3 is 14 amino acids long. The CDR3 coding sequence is TGTGCCAGCAGCTTAGGCAGGGCGTCCTACGAGCAGTACTTC. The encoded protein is CASSLGRASYEQYF.

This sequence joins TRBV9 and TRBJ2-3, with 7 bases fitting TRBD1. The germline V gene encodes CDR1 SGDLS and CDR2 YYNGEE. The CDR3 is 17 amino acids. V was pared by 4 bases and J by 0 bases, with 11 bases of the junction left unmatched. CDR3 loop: CASSPFLTGASTDTQYF. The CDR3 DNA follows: TGTGCCAGCAGCCCTTTCCTCACAGGGGCGAGCACAGATACGCAGTATTTT. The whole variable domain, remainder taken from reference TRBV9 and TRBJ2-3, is DSGVTQTPKHLITATGQRVTLRCSPRSGDLSVYWYQQSLDQGLQFLIQYYNGEERAKGNILERFSAQQFPDLHSELNLSSLELGDSALYFCASSPFLTGASTDTQYFGPGTRLTVL.

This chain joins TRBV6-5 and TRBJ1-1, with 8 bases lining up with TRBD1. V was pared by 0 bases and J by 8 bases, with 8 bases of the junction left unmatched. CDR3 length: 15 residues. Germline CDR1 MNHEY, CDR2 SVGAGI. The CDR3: CASSYSAGGAGEAFF. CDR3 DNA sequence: TGTGCCAGCAGTTACTCGGCAGGGGGCGCGGGGGAAGCTTTCTTT.

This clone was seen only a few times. The CDR3 is CASTRDDISNQPQHF. DNA for the CDR3: TGTGCCAGCACCAGGGATGATATTAGCAATCAGCCCCAGCATTTT. This sequence joins TRBV2 and TRBJ1-5, with a tentative D call TRBD1 (5 bases). This CDR3 is built from 15 residues. Trimming left V 7 bases short and J 0 bases short, with 13 bases between. Germline-derived CDR1 and CDR2 are SNHLY and FYNNEI.